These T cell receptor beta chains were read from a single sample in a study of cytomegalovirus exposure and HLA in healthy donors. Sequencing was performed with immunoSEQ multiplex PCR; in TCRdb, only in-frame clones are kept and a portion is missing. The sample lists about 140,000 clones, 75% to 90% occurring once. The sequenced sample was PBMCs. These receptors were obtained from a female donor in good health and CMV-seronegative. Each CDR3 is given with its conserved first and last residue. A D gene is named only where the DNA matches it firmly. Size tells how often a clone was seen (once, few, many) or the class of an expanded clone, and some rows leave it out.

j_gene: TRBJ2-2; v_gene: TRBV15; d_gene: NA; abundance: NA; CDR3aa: CATSGEGHRGELFF; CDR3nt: TGTGCCACCAGCGGAGAGGGACACCGAGGGGAGCTGTTTTTT
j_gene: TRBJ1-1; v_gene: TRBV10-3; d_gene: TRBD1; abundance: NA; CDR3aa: CAISGEDRGGTEAFF; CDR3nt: TGTGCCATCAGTGGGGAGGACAGGGGGGGCACTGAAGCTTTCTTT
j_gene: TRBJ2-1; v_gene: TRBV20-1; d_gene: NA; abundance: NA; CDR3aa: CSAPGTPLQFF; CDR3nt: TGCAGTGCCCCAGGGACTCCCCTACAGTTCTTC
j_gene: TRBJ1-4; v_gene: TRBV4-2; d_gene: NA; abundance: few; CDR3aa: CASSQDREGGEKLFF; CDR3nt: TGTGCCAGCAGCCAAGATAGGGAGGGGGGGGAAAAACTGTTTTTT
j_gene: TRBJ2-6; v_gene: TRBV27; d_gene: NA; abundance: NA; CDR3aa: CASSLMGGAGANVLTF; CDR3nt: TGTGCCAGCAGTTTAATGGGGGGAGCTGGGGCCAACGTCCTGACTTTC
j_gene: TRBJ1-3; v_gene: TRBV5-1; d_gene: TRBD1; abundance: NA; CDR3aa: CASSSGQGVTGNTIYF; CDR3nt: TGCGCCAGCAGCTCAGGACAGGGGGTTACTGGAAACACCATATATTTT
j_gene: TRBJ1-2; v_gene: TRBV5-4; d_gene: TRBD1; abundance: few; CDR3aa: CASSSAGTGQGYTF; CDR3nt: TGTGCCAGCAGCTCCGCGGGGACAGGGCAAGGCTACACCTTC
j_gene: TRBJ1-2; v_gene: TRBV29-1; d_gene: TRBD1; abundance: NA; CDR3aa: CSVAPQGAFGYTF; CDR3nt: TGCAGCGTTGCCCCACAGGGGGCATTCGGCTACACCTTC
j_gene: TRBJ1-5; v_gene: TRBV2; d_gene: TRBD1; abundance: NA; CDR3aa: CASSLQGNQPQHF; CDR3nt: TGTGCCAGCAGTCTACAGGGGAATCAGCCCCAGCATTTT
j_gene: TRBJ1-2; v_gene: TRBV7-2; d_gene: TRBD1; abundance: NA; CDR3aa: CASSLQGDYGYTF; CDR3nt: TGTGCCAGCAGCTTACAGGGGGACTATGGCTACACCTTC
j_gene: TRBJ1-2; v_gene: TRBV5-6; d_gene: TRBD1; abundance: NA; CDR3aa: CASSLGRGTGYTF; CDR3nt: TGTGCCAGCAGCTTGGGCAGGGGGACTGGCTACACCTTC
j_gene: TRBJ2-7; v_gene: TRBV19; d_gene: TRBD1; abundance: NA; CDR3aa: CASSTGGYEQYF; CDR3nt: TGTGCCAGTAGTACAGGGGGCTACGAGCAGTACTTC